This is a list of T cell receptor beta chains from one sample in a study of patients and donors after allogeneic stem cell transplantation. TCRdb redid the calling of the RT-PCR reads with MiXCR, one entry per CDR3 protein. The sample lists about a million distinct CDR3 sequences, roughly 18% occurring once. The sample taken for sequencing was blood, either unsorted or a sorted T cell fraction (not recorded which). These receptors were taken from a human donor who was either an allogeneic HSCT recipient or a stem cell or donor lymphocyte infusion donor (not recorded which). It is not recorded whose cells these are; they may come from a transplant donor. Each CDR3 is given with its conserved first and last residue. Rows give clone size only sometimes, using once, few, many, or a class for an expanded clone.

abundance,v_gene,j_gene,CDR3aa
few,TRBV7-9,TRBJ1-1,CASSLVKPGLTTEAFF
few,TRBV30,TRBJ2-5,CAWSVQSLTQYF
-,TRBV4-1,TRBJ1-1,CASSQRKNTEAFF
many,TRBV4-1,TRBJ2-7,CASSQGLNYEQYF
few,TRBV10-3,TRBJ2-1,CAITSGTGWNEQFF
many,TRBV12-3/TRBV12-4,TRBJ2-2,CASSTRTGELFF
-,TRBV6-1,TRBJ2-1,CASSRGGRVEQFF
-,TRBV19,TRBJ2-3,CASSTAADTQYF
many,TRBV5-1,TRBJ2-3,CASSLSGVSTDTQYF
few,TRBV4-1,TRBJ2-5,CASSQDLIGRLLRMETQYF
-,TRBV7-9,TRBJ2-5,CASSLGFGGQETQYF
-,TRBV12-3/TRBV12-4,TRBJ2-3,CASSLGLAGEVYTQYF
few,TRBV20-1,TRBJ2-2,CSASIQGGELFF
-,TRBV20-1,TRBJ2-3,CSADRLEFGTDTQYF
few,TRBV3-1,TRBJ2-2,CASSLPGAELFF
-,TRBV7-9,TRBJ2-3,CASSSPHRDSTDTQYF
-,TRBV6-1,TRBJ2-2,CASRTGLNTGELFF
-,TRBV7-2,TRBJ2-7,CASSSNSLYEQYF
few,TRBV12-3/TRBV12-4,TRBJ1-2,CASSLRGQPVYGYTF
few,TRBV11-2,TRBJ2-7,CASSAQQGQRAYEQYF
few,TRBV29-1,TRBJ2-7,CSVHRTGTGVGEQYF
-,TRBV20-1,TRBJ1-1,CSAKPKGAEAFF
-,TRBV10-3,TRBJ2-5,CAISAGATGETQYF
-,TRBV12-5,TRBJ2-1,CASGPQAPGNEQFF
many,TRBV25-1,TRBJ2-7,CASSEFTVYEQYF
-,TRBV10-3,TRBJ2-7,CAISEPGLPYEQYF
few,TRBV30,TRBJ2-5,CAWSVAGTGDETQYF
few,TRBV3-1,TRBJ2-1,CASSHRSGDSVFF
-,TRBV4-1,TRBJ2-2,CASSPLGMGAGELFF
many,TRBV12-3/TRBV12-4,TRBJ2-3,CASRSLTLERGSTDTQYF
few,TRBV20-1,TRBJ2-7,CSARVEGSSSYEQYF
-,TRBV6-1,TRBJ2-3,CASSMTGLGDTQYF
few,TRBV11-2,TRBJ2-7,CAQEVEGSGSYEQYF
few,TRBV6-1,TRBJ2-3,CASSESGLAGGTDTQYF
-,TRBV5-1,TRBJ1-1,CASSLVGEKNTEAFF
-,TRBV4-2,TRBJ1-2,CASSPPGQGEMYGYTF
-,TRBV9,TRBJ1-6,CASSVGPGGNNSPLHF
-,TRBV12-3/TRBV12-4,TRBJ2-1,CASKTLAEHYNEQFF
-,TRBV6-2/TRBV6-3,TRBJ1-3,CASSSVRQVHSGNTIYF
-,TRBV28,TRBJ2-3,CASSLARDSTDTQYF
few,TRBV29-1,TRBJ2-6,CSVEVSSGANVLTF